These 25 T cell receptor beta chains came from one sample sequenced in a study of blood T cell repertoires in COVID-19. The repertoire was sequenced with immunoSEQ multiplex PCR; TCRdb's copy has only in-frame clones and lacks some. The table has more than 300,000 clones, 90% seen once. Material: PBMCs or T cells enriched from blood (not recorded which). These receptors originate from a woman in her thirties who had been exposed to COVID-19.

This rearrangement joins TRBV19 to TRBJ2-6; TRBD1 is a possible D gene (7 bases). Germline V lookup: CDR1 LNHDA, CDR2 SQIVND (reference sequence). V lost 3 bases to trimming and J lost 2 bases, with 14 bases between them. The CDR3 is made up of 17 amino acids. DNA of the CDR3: TGTGCCAGTAGTATTAGGAGGGGGACAGCTGGGGCCAACGTCCTGACTTTC. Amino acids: CASSIRRGTAGANVLTF.

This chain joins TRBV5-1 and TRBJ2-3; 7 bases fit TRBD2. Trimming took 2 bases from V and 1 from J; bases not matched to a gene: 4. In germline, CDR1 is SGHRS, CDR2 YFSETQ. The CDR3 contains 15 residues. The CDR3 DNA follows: TGCGCCAGCAGCTTTGCGGGGGTTGGCACAGATACGCAGTATTTT. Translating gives CASSFAGVGTDTQYF.

CDR3 protein: CASSLGTGADQPQHF. The CDR3 nucleotides are TGTGCCAGCAGCTTAGGGACAGGGGCTGATCAGCCCCAGCATTTT. The rearrangement joins TRBV5-4 to TRBJ1-5, with 10 bases fitting TRBD1. In germline, CDR1 is SGHNT, CDR2 YYREEE (reference sequence). This CDR3 spans 15 amino acids. Trimming took 2 bases from V and 5 from J; bases not matched to a gene: 4. Based on the CDR3 plus reference TRBV5-4 and TRBJ1-5, the full variable domain is ETGVTQSPTHLIKTRGQQVTLRCSSQSGHNTVSWYQQALGQGPQFIFQYYREEENGRGNFPPRFSGLQFPNYSSELNVNALELDDSALYLCASSLGTGADQPQHFGDGTRLSIL.

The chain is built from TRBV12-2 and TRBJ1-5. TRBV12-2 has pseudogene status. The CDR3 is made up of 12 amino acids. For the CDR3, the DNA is TGTGCAAGTCGCTTACGGTATTCGCCCCAGCATTTT. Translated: CASRLRYSPQHF.

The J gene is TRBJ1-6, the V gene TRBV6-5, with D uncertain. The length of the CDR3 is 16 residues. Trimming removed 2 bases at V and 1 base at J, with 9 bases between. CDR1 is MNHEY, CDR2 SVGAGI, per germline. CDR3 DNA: TGTGCCAGCAGTTACGAGGGTCGTTCCTATAATTCACCCCTCCACTTT. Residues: CASSYEGRSYNSPLHF.

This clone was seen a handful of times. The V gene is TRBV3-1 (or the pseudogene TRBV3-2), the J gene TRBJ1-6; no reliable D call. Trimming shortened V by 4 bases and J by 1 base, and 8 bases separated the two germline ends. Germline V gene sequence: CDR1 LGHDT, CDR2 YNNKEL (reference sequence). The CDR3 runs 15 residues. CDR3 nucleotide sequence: TGTGCCAGCAGCCGACCGGGATCCTATAATTCACCCCTCCACTTT. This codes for CASSRPGSYNSPLHF.

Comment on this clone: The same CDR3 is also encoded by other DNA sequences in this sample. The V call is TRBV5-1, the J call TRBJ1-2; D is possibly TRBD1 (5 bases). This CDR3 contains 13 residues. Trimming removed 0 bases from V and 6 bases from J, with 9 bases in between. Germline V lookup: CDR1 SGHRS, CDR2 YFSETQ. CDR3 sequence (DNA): TGCGCCAGCAGCTTGGAAGCAGGGAATGGCTACACCTTC. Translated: CASSLEAGNGYTF.

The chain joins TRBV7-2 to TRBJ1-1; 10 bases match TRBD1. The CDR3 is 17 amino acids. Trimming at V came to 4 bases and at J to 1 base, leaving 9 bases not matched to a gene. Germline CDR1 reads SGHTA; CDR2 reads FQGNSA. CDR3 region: CASSSYRQGARNTEAFF. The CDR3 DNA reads TGTGCCAGCAGCTCGTATCGACAGGGGGCGAGGAACACTGAAGCTTTCTTT.

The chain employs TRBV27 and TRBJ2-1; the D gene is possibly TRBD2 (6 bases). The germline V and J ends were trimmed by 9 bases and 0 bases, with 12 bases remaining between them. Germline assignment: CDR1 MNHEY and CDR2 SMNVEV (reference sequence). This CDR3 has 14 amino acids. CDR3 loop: CASYRDSSYNEQFF. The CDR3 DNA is TGTGCCAGTTACCGGGACTCCTCCTACAATGAGCAGTTCTTC.

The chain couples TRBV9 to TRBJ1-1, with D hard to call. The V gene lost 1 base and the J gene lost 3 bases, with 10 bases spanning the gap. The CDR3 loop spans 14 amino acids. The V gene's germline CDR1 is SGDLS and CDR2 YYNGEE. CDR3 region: CASSVNPSYTEAFF. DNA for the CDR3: TGTGCCAGCAGCGTAAATCCGAGCTACACTGAAGCTTTCTTT.

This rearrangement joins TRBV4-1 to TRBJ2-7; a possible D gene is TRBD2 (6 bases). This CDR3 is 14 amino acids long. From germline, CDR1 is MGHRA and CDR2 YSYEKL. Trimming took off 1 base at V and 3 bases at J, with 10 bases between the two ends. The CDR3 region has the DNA TGCGCCAGCAGCCAAGGAAGGGGAGGCTACGAGCAGTACTTC. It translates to CASSQGRGGYEQYF.

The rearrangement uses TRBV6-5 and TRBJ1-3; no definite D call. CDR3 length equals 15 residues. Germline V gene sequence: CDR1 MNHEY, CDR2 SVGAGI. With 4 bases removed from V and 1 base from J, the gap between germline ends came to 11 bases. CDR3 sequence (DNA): TGTGCCAGCAGTTCCCTCCGAGGGTCTGGAAACACCATATATTTT. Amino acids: CASSSLRGSGNTIYF.

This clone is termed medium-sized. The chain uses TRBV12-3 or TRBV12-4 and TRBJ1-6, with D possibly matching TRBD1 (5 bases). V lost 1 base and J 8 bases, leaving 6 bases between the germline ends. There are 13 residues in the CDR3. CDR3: CASSLGGYSPLHF. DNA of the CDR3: TGTGCCAGCAGTTTAGGGGGCTATTCACCCCTCCACTTT.

CDR3 region: CASSRTGDFEYF. The CDR3, as DNA: TGTGCCAGCAGCCGGACAGGGGATTTTGAGTACTTC. The rearrangement uses TRBV27 and TRBJ2-7; TRBD1 matches at 9 bases. Trimming cost V 6 bases and J 11 bases; bases outside gene matches: 8. The CDR3 sequence is 12 residues long. Germline V gives CDR1 MNHEY, CDR2 SMNVEV (reference sequence).

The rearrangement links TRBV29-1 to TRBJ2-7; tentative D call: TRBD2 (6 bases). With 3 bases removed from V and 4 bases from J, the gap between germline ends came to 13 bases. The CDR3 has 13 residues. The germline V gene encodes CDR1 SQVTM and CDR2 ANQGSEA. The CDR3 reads CSVEGGQAYEQYF. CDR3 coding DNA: TGCAGCGTTGAGGGGGGTCAGGCGTACGAGCAGTACTTC.

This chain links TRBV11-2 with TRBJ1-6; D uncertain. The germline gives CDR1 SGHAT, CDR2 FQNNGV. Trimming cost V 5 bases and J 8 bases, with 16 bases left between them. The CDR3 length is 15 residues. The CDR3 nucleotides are TGTGCCAGCAGCCCATCCCACCGAGGGTATTCACCCCTCCACTTT. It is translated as CASSPSHRGYSPLHF.

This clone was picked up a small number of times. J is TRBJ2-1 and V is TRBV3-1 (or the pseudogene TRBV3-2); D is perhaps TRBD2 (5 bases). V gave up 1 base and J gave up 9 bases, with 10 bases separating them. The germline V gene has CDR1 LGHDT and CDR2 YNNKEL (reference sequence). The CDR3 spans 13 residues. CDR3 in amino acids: CASSQVLDGEQFF. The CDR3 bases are TGTGCCAGCAGCCAAGTACTAGATGGTGAGCAGTTCTTC.

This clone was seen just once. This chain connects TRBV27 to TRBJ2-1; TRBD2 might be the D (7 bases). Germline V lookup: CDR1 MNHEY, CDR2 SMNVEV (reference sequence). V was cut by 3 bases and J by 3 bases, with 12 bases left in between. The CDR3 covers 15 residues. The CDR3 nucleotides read TGTGCCAGCAGTTTGGCGGGGGCAGGCTACAATGAGCAGTTCTTC. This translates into CASSLAGAGYNEQFF.

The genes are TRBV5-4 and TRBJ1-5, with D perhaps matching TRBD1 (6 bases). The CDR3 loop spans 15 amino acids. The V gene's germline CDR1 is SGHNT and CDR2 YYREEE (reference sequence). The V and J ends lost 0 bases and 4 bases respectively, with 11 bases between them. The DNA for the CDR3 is TGTGCCAGCAGCTTGGATCAGGGGAGAAATCAGCCCCAGCATTTT. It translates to CASSLDQGRNQPQHF.

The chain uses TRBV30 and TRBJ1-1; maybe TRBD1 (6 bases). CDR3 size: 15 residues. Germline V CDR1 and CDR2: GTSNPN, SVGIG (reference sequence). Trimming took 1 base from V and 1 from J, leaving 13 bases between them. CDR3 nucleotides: TGTGCCTGGAGTGGGTTCGGGACAACGAACACTGAAGCTTTCTTT. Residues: CAWSGFGTTNTEAFF. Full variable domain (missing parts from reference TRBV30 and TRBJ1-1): SQTIHQWPATLVQPVGSPLSLECTVEGTSNPNLYWYRQAAGRGLQLLFYSVGIGQISSEVPQNLSASRPQDRQFILSSKKLLLSDSGFYLCAWSGFGTTNTEAFFGQGTRLTVV.

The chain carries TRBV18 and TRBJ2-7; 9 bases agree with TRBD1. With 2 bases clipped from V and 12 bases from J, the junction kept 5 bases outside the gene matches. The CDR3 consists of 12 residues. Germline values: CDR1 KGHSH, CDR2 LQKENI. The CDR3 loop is CASSPGGQGSYF. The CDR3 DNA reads TGTGCCAGCTCACCAGGAGGACAGGGGTCGTACTTC.

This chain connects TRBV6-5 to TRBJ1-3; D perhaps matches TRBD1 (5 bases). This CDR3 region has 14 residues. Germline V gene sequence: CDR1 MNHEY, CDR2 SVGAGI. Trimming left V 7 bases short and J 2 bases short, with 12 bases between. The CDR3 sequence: CASTIRVPGNTIYF. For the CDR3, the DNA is TGTGCCAGCACAATCAGGGTCCCTGGAAACACCATATATTTT.

The CDR3 nucleotides read TGTGCCAGCAGCTTCGATAAACGACTAGCGGGGGGGTATTTT. Encoded protein: CASSFDKRLAGGYF. The chain carries TRBV13 and TRBJ2-3; 13 bases are shared with TRBD2. Per germline, CDR1 PRHDT and CDR2 FYEKMQ (reference sequence). The CDR3 contains 14 residues. Trimming cost V 3 bases and J 14 bases; bases outside gene matches: 8.

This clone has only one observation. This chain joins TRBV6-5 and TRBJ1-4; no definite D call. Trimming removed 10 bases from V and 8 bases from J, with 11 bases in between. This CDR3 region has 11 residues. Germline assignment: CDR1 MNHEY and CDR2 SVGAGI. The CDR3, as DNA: TGTGCCACTTCGGTCGGGGAAAAACTGTTTTTT. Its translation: CATSVGEKLFF.

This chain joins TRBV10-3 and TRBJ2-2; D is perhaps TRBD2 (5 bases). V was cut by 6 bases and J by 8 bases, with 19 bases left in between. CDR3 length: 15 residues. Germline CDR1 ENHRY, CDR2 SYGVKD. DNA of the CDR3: TGTGCCATCAGCGACTCCGGGAAAACCACTGGGGAGCTGTTTTTT. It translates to CAISDSGKTTGELFF.